This T cell receptor (beta chain) was identified in a study of graft-versus-host responses after intestinal transplantation. Overall study context: Recipients got multivisceral, liver-intestinal, or isolated intestinal transplants. Study-wide points: The recipient marrow held GvH clones, and some of them showed up first in ileum or blood.

Measured with immunoSEQ multiplex PCR; TCRdb has only the in-frame clones, and not every one. Among about 130,000 clones, more than 90% were seen once, and the ten largest hold 0.16%. About this clone: Its target is not known.

CDR3 length: 11 amino acids. V was pared by 7 bases and J by 5 bases, with 11 bases between. Germline V CDR1 and CDR2: DFQATT, SNEGSKA (reference sequence). V usage is TRBV20-1 and J usage is TRBJ2-5; D unresolved. This TCR derives from a human donor who received an intestinal transplant. The material was unstimulated CD4+ T cells sorted from spleen or lymph node cells, obtained before intestinal transplant. Here the CDR3 DNA reads TGCAGTGTAGTGGGATGGGAGACCCAGTACTTC. Translated, it gives CSVVGWETQYF.